The rows below give T cell receptor beta chains drawn from one sample of a study of T cell responses to AZD1222 COVID-19 vaccine. The method was immunoSEQ multiplex PCR; TCRdb's version includes in-frame clones alone and lacks a portion of them. In the table there are approximately 110,000 clones, about 85% of which are singletons. The sequenced sample was peripheral blood, obtained on day 0 of AZD1222 vaccination. The receptors derive from an adult in good health. Both conserved end residues are part of each CDR3. The order of the fields is D gene, V gene, clone size, J gene, CDR3 DNA, CDR3 protein. The D gene is left open where the match is weak. Size is stated for part of the rows, as once, few or many counts, or as a class when the clone is expanded.

D gene: -
V gene: TRBV5-1
clone size: -
J gene: TRBJ1-2
CDR3 DNA: TGCGCCAGCAGACCGGACGGACTCCCCGGAAATGGCTACACCTTC
CDR3 protein: CASRPDGLPGNGYTF

D gene: -
V gene: TRBV2
clone size: few
J gene: TRBJ2-7
CDR3 DNA: TGTGCCAGCAGTGGGTACATGTACGAGCAGTACTTC
CDR3 protein: CASSGYMYEQYF

D gene: TRBD1
V gene: TRBV29-1
clone size: -
J gene: TRBJ2-7
CDR3 DNA: TGCAGCGTTGAAGACCCGGACAGGGGACCCTACGAGCAGTACTTC
CDR3 protein: CSVEDPDRGPYEQYF

D gene: -
V gene: TRBV15
clone size: many
J gene: TRBJ1-4
CDR3 DNA: TGTGCCACCAGCAGAGATTCCAGCCGAGGGGGGGTGGAACTGTTTTTT
CDR3 protein: CATSRDSSRGGVELFF

D gene: TRBD1
V gene: TRBV28
clone size: -
J gene: TRBJ2-2
CDR3 DNA: TGTGCCAGCAGTTTCTATCCAGGGGGACCCGGGGAGCTGTTTTTT
CDR3 protein: CASSFYPGGPGELFF

D gene: -
V gene: TRBV20-1
clone size: -
J gene: TRBJ2-7
CDR3 DNA: TGCAGTGCTAGACCGGTGGACGAGCAGTACTTC
CDR3 protein: CSARPVDEQYF

D gene: TRBD1
V gene: TRBV28
clone size: -
J gene: TRBJ1-1
CDR3 DNA: TGTGCCAGCAGTCGGGGGGGACAGGGAGGCACTGAAGCTTTCTTT
CDR3 protein: CASSRGGQGGTEAFF

D gene: TRBD1
V gene: TRBV5-1
clone size: -
J gene: TRBJ1-4
CDR3 DNA: TGCGCCAGCAGGGGACAGGGTGAAAAACTGTTTTTT
CDR3 protein: CASRGQGEKLFF

D gene: TRBD1
V gene: TRBV5-1
clone size: -
J gene: TRBJ1-1
CDR3 DNA: TGCGCCAGCAGCCGAAGGGGGACAGAAGTCATGAACACTGAAGCTTTCTTT
CDR3 protein: CASSRRGTEVMNTEAFF

D gene: -
V gene: TRBV11-3
clone size: -
J gene: TRBJ1-2
CDR3 DNA: TGTGCCAGCAGCTCCCCCAGGGGACACCAAGCTTTC
CDR3 protein: CASSSPRGHQAF

D gene: -
V gene: TRBV9
clone size: -
J gene: TRBJ2-7
CDR3 DNA: TGTGCCAGCAGCGTAGGAGGTCCCTACGAGCAGTACTTC
CDR3 protein: CASSVGGPYEQYF

D gene: -
V gene: TRBV5-4
clone size: -
J gene: TRBJ1-2
CDR3 DNA: TGTGCCAGCAGCTTTTCTTCGCTCAGGGGCTACACCTTC
CDR3 protein: CASSFSSLRGYTF

D gene: -
V gene: TRBV28
clone size: -
J gene: TRBJ2-1
CDR3 DNA: TGTGCCAGCAATAACCGGGGATACAATGAGCAGTTCTTC
CDR3 protein: CASNNRGYNEQFF

D gene: TRBD1
V gene: TRBV19
clone size: few
J gene: TRBJ2-6
CDR3 DNA: TGTGCCAGCGCGGACAGGGGGTCCGGGGCCAACGTCCTGACTTTC
CDR3 protein: CASADRGSGANVLTF

D gene: -
V gene: TRBV3-1/TRBV3-2
clone size: few
J gene: TRBJ2-1
CDR3 DNA: TGTGCCAGCAGCCAAGGACCTCCTCGCCCCTACAATGAGCAGTTCTTC
CDR3 protein: CASSQGPPRPYNEQFF

D gene: -
V gene: TRBV6-5
clone size: -
J gene: TRBJ1-1
CDR3 DNA: TGTGCCAGCAGCCCCTACCTAGATGAAGCTTTCTTT
CDR3 protein: CASSPYLDEAFF

D gene: TRBD1
V gene: TRBV11-3
clone size: -
J gene: TRBJ2-1
CDR3 DNA: TGTGCCAGCAGCTTAAGTGCAGGGGGCAATGAGCAGTTCTTC
CDR3 protein: CASSLSAGGNEQFF

D gene: TRBD1
V gene: TRBV2
clone size: -
J gene: TRBJ1-1
CDR3 DNA: TGTGCCAGCAGCTCGTCGACAGGGGACCCTGAAGCTTTCTTT
CDR3 protein: CASSSSTGDPEAFF

D gene: -
V gene: TRBV2
clone size: -
J gene: TRBJ1-1
CDR3 DNA: TGTGCCGGGCCCAGGTTCGCGGATAACACTGAAGCTTTCTTT
CDR3 protein: CAGPRFADNTEAFF

D gene: -
V gene: TRBV3-1/TRBV3-2
clone size: -
J gene: TRBJ2-2
CDR3 DNA: TGTGCCAGCAGCCGGTGGGGGCTGAACGGGGAGCTGTTTTTT
CDR3 protein: CASSRWGLNGELFF

D gene: -
V gene: TRBV4-2
clone size: few
J gene: TRBJ2-1
CDR3 DNA: TGTGCCAGCAGCCAAGATCTTGGGGGCTCCTACAATGAGCAGTTCTTC
CDR3 protein: CASSQDLGGSYNEQFF

D gene: TRBD1
V gene: TRBV28
clone size: once
J gene: TRBJ1-3
CDR3 DNA: TGTGCCAGCAGTCCCTGGGACAGCCTGTCTGGAAACACCATATATTTT
CDR3 protein: CASSPWDSLSGNTIYF

D gene: -
V gene: TRBV6-5
clone size: -
J gene: TRBJ1-3
CDR3 DNA: TGTGCCAGCAGGGCACCGGGGCCCTCTGGAAACACCATATATTTT
CDR3 protein: CASRAPGPSGNTIYF

D gene: TRBD1
V gene: TRBV24-1
clone size: -
J gene: TRBJ2-7
CDR3 DNA: TGTGCCACCAGTGAACCGAGGGGGCAGCTCTACGAGCAGTACTTC
CDR3 protein: CATSEPRGQLYEQYF

D gene: TRBD1
V gene: TRBV27
clone size: -
J gene: TRBJ1-2
CDR3 DNA: TGTGCCAGCAGTGGACAGGCGAGGGCTAACTATGGCTACACCTTC
CDR3 protein: CASSGQARANYGYTF

D gene: -
V gene: TRBV28
clone size: -
J gene: TRBJ1-1
CDR3 DNA: TGTGCCAGCAGTTTGCGTCCGATACACACCACGAACACTGAAGCTTTCTTT
CDR3 protein: CASSLRPIHTTNTEAFF

D gene: TRBD1
V gene: TRBV2
clone size: -
J gene: TRBJ1-5
CDR3 DNA: TGTGCCAGCAAGGCGGAGGGGGCGCTGGGCAATCAGCCCCAGCATTTT
CDR3 protein: CASKAEGALGNQPQHF

D gene: TRBD2
V gene: TRBV4-3
clone size: -
J gene: TRBJ2-1
CDR3 DNA: TGCGCCAGCAGCCAATCGCTAGCGGGGTTCTATGAGCAGTTCTTC
CDR3 protein: CASSQSLAGFYEQFF